This TCR beta chain stems from a study of CD8 T cells in ankylosing spondylitis. General study results and limits: Made up of eight highly homologous variants, a TCR beta motif appeared characteristic of ankylosing spondylitis blood.

This clonotype was picked up one time. The antigen is unknown. The CDR3 runs to 15 residues. V was trimmed by 1 base and J by 3 bases, leaving 12 bases between them. Germline V gene data show CDR1 as LGHDT and CDR2 as YNNKEL (reference sequence). Libraries for TCR beta were made by quantitative 5'-RACE with molecular barcodes. Via MiXCR, TCRdb re-called the 5' RACE reads, giving one row per CDR3 protein. The sample shows under 150,000 distinct CDR3 sequences, 17% of them seen only once. Material: blood, either unsorted or a sorted T cell fraction (not recorded which). The receptor comes from a male donor with ankylosing spondylitis. The V and J genes are TRBV3-1 and TRBJ1-1; possible D gene TRBD1, 6 bases. The CDR3 coding sequence is TGTGCCAGCAGCCAAGGGTACAGGGAGGACACTGAAGCTTTCTTT. It yields the protein CASSQGYREDTEAFF. Full variable domain (outside the CDR3, taken from reference TRBV3-1 and TRBJ1-1): DTAVSQTPKYLVTQMGNDKSIKCEQNLGHDTMYWYKQDSKKFLKIMFSYNNKELIINETVPNRFSPKSPDKAHLNLHINSLELGDSAVYFCASSQGYREDTEAFFGQGTRLTVV.